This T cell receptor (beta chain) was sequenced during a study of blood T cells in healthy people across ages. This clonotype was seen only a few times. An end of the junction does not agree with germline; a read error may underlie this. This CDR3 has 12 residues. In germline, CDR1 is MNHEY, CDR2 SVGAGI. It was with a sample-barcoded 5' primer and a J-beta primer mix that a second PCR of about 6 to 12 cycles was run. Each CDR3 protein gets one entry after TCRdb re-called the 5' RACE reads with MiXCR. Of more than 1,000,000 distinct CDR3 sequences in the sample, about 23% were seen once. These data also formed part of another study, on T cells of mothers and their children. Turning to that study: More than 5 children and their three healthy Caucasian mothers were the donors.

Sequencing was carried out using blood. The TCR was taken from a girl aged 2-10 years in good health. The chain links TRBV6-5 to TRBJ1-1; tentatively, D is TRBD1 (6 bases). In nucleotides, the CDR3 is TGTGGCAGCAGTATAGGGGGATCTGAAGCTTTCTTT. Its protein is CGSSIGGSEAFF.